Below, one TCR beta chain is given with its context. Its target is unknown. In the naive CD8 group, cells lacked CD45RO and were positively selected for CCR7, so terminally differentiated effector memory CD45RA+ cells were left out. Healthy and HIV-negative, the adult donors had no recent acute infections or vaccinations. V was pared by 0 bases and J by 0 bases, with 15 bases between. This CDR3 is built from 17 residues. Germline V gene lookup returns CDR1 PRHDT and CDR2 FYEKMQ (reference sequence). Here immunoSEQ multiplex PCR was the method, and the copy in TCRdb shows in-frame clones only, minus some. Of 700,000 to 950,000 clones in the sample, roughly 96% were seen once. The data were taken from a study of shared clonotypes between healthy human individuals. Background on the study: Aged between 18 and 49, the donors were a couple of women and a few men.

Findings of the study overall: Lower generation probabilities were found for non-shared clonotypes than for those shared by all four donors.

The source is a man under 40 in good health. This chain connects TRBV13 to TRBJ2-7; TRBD1 is a possible D gene (6 bases). The source material was naive CD8+ T cells sorted from blood. Here the CDR3 DNA reads TGTGCCAGCAGCTTAGGGCGTGGGCAGGGGCCCTCCTACGAGCAGTACTTC. It is translated as CASSLGRGQGPSYEQYF. Complete variable domain (other parts from reference TRBV13 and TRBJ2-7): AAGVIQSPRHLIKEKRETATLKCYPIPRHDTVYWYQQGPGQDPQFLISFYEKMQSDKGSIPDRFSAQQFSDYHSELNMSSLELGDSALYFCASSLGRGQGPSYEQYFGPGTRLTVT.